The T cell receptor (beta chain) described here comes from a study of cytomegalovirus exposure and HLA in healthy donors (dated by TCRdb to about 2017). About the study as a whole: An earlier analysis of several hundred of the donors reported 250 to 350 Gb of sequence data and approximately 120 million unique TCR beta sequences obtained from some 200 million T cells. An early release that covered 640 HLA-typed donors contained 300 to 350 gigabases of sequencing data and 65 million to 100 million unique TCR sequences. Among the roughly 390 genotyped donors, around 79% belonged to the genetic ancestry cluster associated with self-reported Caucasian donors. The study was designed to test whether signatures of past pathogen exposure could be identified by cataloging public T cell receptors. The study profiled the T cell repertoires of hundreds of subjects by immunosequencing and related them to cytomegalovirus serostatus. A separate validation cohort of 90 to 150 different subjects was used in addition to the roughly 640-subject first cohort. The study combined high-throughput TCR immunosequencing, statistical association of individual TCRs with disease status, and machine learning to predict cytomegalovirus infection status. A later analysis re-examined previously published TCR beta repertoires from more than 550 donors and added high-resolution HLA genotyping to investigate patterns of TCR occurrence. Rather than using new phenotypic data, the later analysis identified candidate immune exposures from TCR beta sequences and from how often those sequences occurred across donors. In an earlier analysis of over 550 of the donors, high-throughput TCR beta sequencing was used to judge whether each TCR beta V gene segment behaved as functional or pseudogenic. Alongside the repertoire data, information on donor age, sex, ethnicity and CMV serostatus was compiled. A later genetic analysis took genome-wide SNP genotypes for 398 of the 666 donors and used that subset as a discovery cohort. Every repertoire in the discovery cohort had been generated on one and the same sequencing platform. HLA typing included class I and class II loci at four-digit resolution. The number of donors typed differed by locus, with about 629-630 for A, B, C, DRB1 and DQB1, around 520 for DQA1, approximately 580 for DPA1, and 472 for DPB1. Roughly five DR-DQ haplotypes were treated as single units for association and clustering because of strong linkage in the cohort. On average, roughly 240,000 unique TCR beta nucleotide sequences were sequenced per donor among a few hundred genotyped donors of the cohort, with 15% to 20% of those sequences being non-productive.

Trimming takes 5 bases off V and 6 bases off J; junction bases not matched to a gene: 2. Looking up the germline V gene yields CDR1 KGHSH and CDR2 LQKENI. CDR3 length: 14 amino acids, cysteine to phenylalanine. Only CDR3 DNA remains: 42 bases, in frame from the first base. The cohort comprised fewer than 750 healthy bone marrow donors. Cohort members were all nominally healthy when sampled, although unrecorded immune exposures were likely present. The donor was CMV seropositive and was included in the group of almost 300 seropositive cohort members. Each donor provided a peripheral blood sample, and peripheral blood mononuclear cells were used for TCR beta sequencing. The Qiagen DNeasy Blood Extraction Kit was used to extract genomic DNA from the blood cell samples. General findings and caveats noted by the study authors: The classifier was reported to diagnose cytomegalovirus status with high specificity and sensitivity in both the original cohort and the validation cohort. A further reported finding was that TCR beta sequences accurately predicted the HLA-A and HLA-B alleles for most subjects in the first cohort. Because HLA typing was unavailable for some donors at each locus, only the typed subset was used in association tests. In an earlier analysis of 587 of the donors, most TCR beta V segments appeared in productive rearrangements about 90% or about 30% of the time, broadly matching IMGT annotations. A few of the identified cytomegalovirus-associated TCR beta chains were confirmed in vitro to be specific for cytomegalovirus antigens. In a later analysis, 15,000 to 20,000 TCR beta sequences were associated with specific HLA alleles at a false discovery rate of 0.05. Immune exposure information for the cohort was limited to CMV serostatus. In a later analysis, TCR association rates were found to vary across HLA loci, with the most associated TCRs seen for DRB1 alleles and the fewest for HLA-C alleles. A group of highly shared sequence variants was considered likely to be a technical artifact of the sequencing pipeline. Strong co-occurrence of HLA alleles, especially DR and DQ, made assigning TCR associations to individual alleles difficult. The study listed 150 to 200 TCR beta chains as associated with cytomegalovirus. The presence/absence analyses assumed that sequencing depth was roughly uniform across donors, and that assumption may not be true. The authors suggested that the approach could potentially be extended to other disease states and immunological phenotypes. In a later analysis, HLA-associated TCR beta chains were found to be more clonally expanded and to have lower generation probabilities than equally common non-associated chains. Compared with the 666-donor mean, donors in an Asian-associated ancestry cluster had fewer N-insertions in productive TCRs, according to a later genetic analysis. V-gene and J-gene trimming of TCR beta chains was associated with a missense DCLRE1C variant in a later genetic analysis, and the association was replicated in an independent cohort. The 87-base-pair reads could not distinguish some IMGT-functional V segments, including TRBV6-2 and TRBV6-3, so those segments were excluded. Most CMV-associated TCR beta chains appeared to be HLA-restricted in a later analysis, and the HLA associations seemed to be driven largely by CMV exposure. Because counts were too low, roughly 16 rarely observed V segments, including chromosome 9 orphons, were left out of the earlier analysis of 587 of the donors. Correlated functional status among segregating V segments might reflect linkage disequilibrium, but an unknown experimental factor could not be ruled out. Most TCR sequences were observed very rarely across donors, whereas some public TCRs were present in many individuals. A later analysis reported that several top co-occurrence clusters appeared linked to parvovirus B19, influenza, CMV and Epstein-Barr virus. In this cohort, only TCR beta chains were sequenced, and detectable features were limited by the absence of alpha or paired-chain data.

On this clone: The antigen it binds to is not known. Qualities for individual bases were not recorded, and no much larger clone is one base off.

The library was made by the immunoSEQ multiplex PCR assay. For the multiplex PCR, a mixture combining 60 forward primers for TCR Vbeta segments and 13 reverse primers for TCR Jbeta segments was used. Amplification of the CDR3 region of rearranged TCR beta genes was performed with a multiplex PCR assay on genomic DNA. Amplified TCR beta libraries were sequenced as 87-base-pair reads on the Illumina HiSeq System. In the paper's pipeline: Across the 600 to 700 repertoires, a later analysis counted roughly 77 million unique TCR beta chains, some 11 million of which were shared by at least two donors. A nearest-neighbor algorithm error-corrected the raw reads and collapsed the reads into unique sequences, merging closely related sequences to remove PCR and sequencing errors. To assign V, D and J gene segments, CDR3 sequences were aligned to IMGT reference sequences. Each retained sequence needed at least a six-nucleotide match to both a V gene segment and a J gene segment. Rearrangements were called productive when the CDR3 lacked stop codons and stayed in frame with V and J; all others were non-productive. Following IMGT convention, CDR3 was defined as the stretch from the second conserved V-encoded cysteine to the conserved J-encoded phenylalanine. The earlier analysis of a few hundred of the donors excluded sequences that lacked an unambiguous match to a single V gene segment. An earlier analysis of 450 to 650 of the donors called V segments functional above 56.7% productive rearrangements and segregating when the between-donor standard deviation exceeded 5%. To diagnose cytomegalovirus status from the catalog of TCR beta chain sequences, a statistical classification framework was built. A later analysis assigned V and J genes by comparing TCR nucleotide sequences with IMGT/GENE-DB human TR gene sequences. Using the TCRdist pipeline, a later analysis assigned CDR3 sequences along with most-parsimonious VDJ recombination scenarios. In a later analysis, each TCR beta chain was defined by its CDR3 amino acid sequence together with its V-gene family, and reads lacking a unique V-gene family were excluded. To address suspected cross-contamination and a sequencing artifact, a later analysis removed approximately 600 highly shared, low-generation-probability nucleotide sequences. In a later analysis, a clonal expansion index was calculated for each public chain from normalized within-repertoire ranks of inferred template counts. In a later analysis, generation probabilities were computed using a VDJ recombination model fitted to out-of-frame rearrangements, and the results were checked against IGoR. In a later analysis, TCR-TCR, TCR-HLA and TCR-CMV co-occurrence was scored with hypergeometric tests, and a repertoire-size bias correction was applied to TCR pairs. A later analysis estimated false discovery rates by permuting HLA or CMV assignments 20 times. In a later analysis, co-occurring TCRs were grouped using DBSCAN, and TCRdist sequence similarity was added for clustering within HLA-allele-positive subsets. Repertoires with fewer than 30,000 or more than 120,000 public chains, plus five repertoires with anomalous nucleotide sharing, were excluded from co-occurrence clustering. In TCRdb, the immuneACCESS table is reduced to in-frame sequences with V and J assigned. These tables do not hold every clone; where another copy was compared, an unresolved V gene accounts for under half, and the others remain unexplained. The DNA gave D and trimming, while V, J and clone size come from that table. The sample data list more than 150,000 clones, and 79% of these were observed just once. Jointly, the top ten make up 1.5% of the sample.

This receptor was taken from a girl aged 10 to 17 in good health and CMV-seropositive. The rearranged segments are TRBV18 and TRBJ2-7; 15 nucleotides in the junction match TRBD2. Sequencing was done on a sample of PBMCs. The sequenced DNA: TGTGCCAGCTCAGGGACTAGCGGGGGGTGCGAGCAGTACTTC. This encodes CASSGTSGGCEQYF. Extended through the reference TRBV18 and TRBJ2-7 proteins, this CDR3 yields the full variable domain: NAGVMQNPRHLVRRRGQEARLRCSPMKGHSHVYWYRQLPEEGLKFMVYLQKENIIDESGMPKERFSAEFPKEGPSILRIQQVVRGDSAAYFCASSGTSGGCEQYFGPGTRLTVT.